The 22 T cell receptor beta chains below were found in one sample sequenced in a study of T cell responses to AZD1222 COVID-19 vaccine. Clones were sequenced by immunoSEQ multiplex PCR, and TCRdb holds only the in-frame ones, with some missing. Of some 86,000 clones listed, over 75% are singletons. Material: peripheral blood, obtained on day 0 of AZD1222 vaccination. The receptors were sampled from an adult in good health.

The CDR3 DNA sequence: TGTGCCACCAGCAGAGCACAGGGGCCCTACGAGCAGTACTTC. Translating gives CATSRAQGPYEQYF. The chain is built from TRBV15 and TRBJ2-7; TRBD1 matches 7 bases. The CDR3 length is 14 residues. J lost 2 bases, V lost 1 base, and 2 bases had no gene match. From germline, CDR1 is LNHNV and CDR2 YYDKDF (reference sequence).

This clone was seen only once. The chain links TRBV24-1 to TRBJ2-1, with no clear D. Trimming took 1 base from V and 8 from J, leaving 8 bases between them. The CDR3 is made up of 13 amino acids. From germline, CDR1 is KGHDR and CDR2 SFDVKD. The DNA for the CDR3 is TGTGCCACCAGTGATTTCCCAGGTGATGAGCAGTTCTTC. It codes for CATSDFPGDEQFF.

V and J are TRBV19 and TRBJ1-4; 9 bases map to TRBD1. Per germline, CDR1 LNHDA and CDR2 SQIVND (reference sequence). With V trimmed by 7 bases and J by 4 bases, 10 bases remained unmatched. This CDR3 is built from 16 residues. The CDR3 loop is CASTTPGQGFNEKLFF. The CDR3 DNA sequence: TGTGCCAGTACTACGCCGGGACAGGGCTTTAATGAAAAACTGTTTTTT.

This chain joins TRBV3-1 (or the pseudogene TRBV3-2) and TRBJ2-7; TRBD1 aligns across 8 bases. The CDR3 is made up of 17 amino acids. After removal of 3 bases from V and 3 bases from J, the junction contained 13 bases not matched to a gene. CDR1 is LGHDT, CDR2 YNNKEL, per germline (reference sequence). CDR3 bases: TGTGCCAGCAGCCACTTTACCGACAGGGGAAACTACTACGAGCAGTACTTC. It is translated as CASSHFTDRGNYYEQYF.

This chain uses TRBV27 with TRBJ2-5, with no clear D. Trimming pared 2 bases from V and 4 bases from J, leaving 2 bases between. CDR3 size: 11 residues. The germline V gene has CDR1 MNHEY and CDR2 SMNVEV (reference sequence). As DNA, the CDR3 is TGTGCCAGCAGTTTACCAGAGACCCAGTACTTC. Protein sequence: CASSLPETQYF.

The CDR3 coding sequence is TGTGCCAGCAGTCGACAGGGTTCGGAAATTGGGGCTTTCTTT. This translates into CASSRQGSEIGAFF. This sequence joins TRBV27 and TRBJ1-1, with 7 positions matching TRBD1. The ends lost 5 bases at V and 11 bases at J; junction bases unmatched: 14. There are 14 residues in the CDR3. Looked up from germline, CDR1 is MNHEY and CDR2 is SMNVEV (reference sequence).

The chain links TRBV11-2 to TRBJ2-7; 10 bases match TRBD1. V shed 5 bases and J 0 bases; nucleotides not matched to a gene: 13. Germline lookup yields CDR1 SGHAT and CDR2 FQNNGV. This CDR3 has 18 amino acids. CDR3 sequence: CASSPLNRGTGVSYEQYF. The CDR3 bases are TGTGCCAGCAGCCCCCTTAATCGAGGGACAGGGGTCTCCTACGAGCAGTACTTC. Complete variable domain (other parts from reference TRBV11-2 and TRBJ2-7): EAGVAQSPRYKIIEKRQSVAFWCNPISGHATLYWYQQILGQGPKLLIQFQNNGVVDDSQLPKDRFSAERLKGVDSTLKIQPAKLEDSAVYLCASSPLNRGTGVSYEQYFGPGTRLTVT.

J is TRBJ1-1 and V is TRBV5-5; D possibly corresponds to TRBD1 (5 bases). Germline CDR1 reads SGHKS; CDR2 reads YYEKEE (reference sequence). Trimming took 4 bases from V and 4 from J, leaving 11 bases between them. This CDR3 is 13 amino acids long. The chain's CDR3 is CASSASGGTEAFF. CDR3 coding DNA: TGTGCCAGCAGCGCGAGCGGGGGCACTGAAGCTTTCTTT.

Only a few counts were recorded for this clone. One end of the junction is discordant with germline, which a read error may explain. This rearrangement joins TRBV5-4 to TRBJ2-1; no clear D gene. Germline V CDR1 and CDR2: SGHNT, YYREEE (reference sequence). The CDR3 is made up of 13 amino acids. Written as DNA, the CDR3 is TGTGCCAGCACCTTGGGGATAAACAATGAGCAGTTCTTC. This sequence encodes CASTLGINNEQFF.

This rearrangement joins TRBV4-2 to TRBJ1-4, with D unresolved. V was clipped by 5 bases and J by 5 bases, with 12 bases between them. The CDR3 length is 14 residues. Germline lookup yields CDR1 LGHNA and CDR2 YNFKEQ. The CDR3 nucleotides read TGTGCCAGCAGCTTAAGAGGAGGGAATGAAAAACTGTTTTTT. Its protein is CASSLRGGNEKLFF.

This clone was observed once. Written as DNA, the CDR3 is TGTGCCAGCAGCTCGACAGGGTGGGGGAACACTGAAGCTTTCTTT. Its translation is CASSSTGWGNTEAFF. V gene TRBV11-2 combines with J gene TRBJ1-1, with 7 bases matching TRBD1. The CDR3 has 15 residues. Germline-derived CDR1 and CDR2 are SGHAT and FQNNGV. Trimming cost V 4 bases and J 1 base; bases outside gene matches: 6.

This chain uses TRBV7-2 with TRBJ2-7; 9 nucleotides agree with TRBD2. V was clipped by 0 bases and J by 6 bases; unmatched bases: 9. Germline V CDR1 and CDR2: SGHTA, FQGNSA. This CDR3 contains 16 residues. CDR3 nucleotide sequence: TGTGCCAGCAGCTTAGCGCCCAGCGGGGGGCGGGGCGAGCAGTACTTC. As protein: CASSLAPSGGRGEQYF.

This sequence joins TRBV2 and TRBJ2-7; a possible D gene is TRBD2 (5 bases). Germline assignment: CDR1 SNHLY and CDR2 FYNNEI. Deletions cut 6 bases from V and 3 bases from J, with 15 bases between. The CDR3 sequence is 14 residues long. CDR3 coding DNA: TGTGCCAGCAGCGACGACTACCCAAACTACGAGCAGTACTTC. It translates to CASSDDYPNYEQYF.

In its sample, this clone was seen many times. This chain links TRBV5-1 with TRBJ1-4; D unclear. The germline V gene has CDR1 SGHRS and CDR2 YFSETQ. The length of the CDR3 is 14 residues. Trimming removed 2 bases at V and 8 bases at J, with 13 bases between. CDR3 region: CASSLGHEREKLFF. CDR3 nucleotide sequence: TGCGCCAGCAGCTTAGGGCATGAACGAGAAAAACTGTTTTTT.

V is TRBV29-1 and J is TRBJ1-5; the D gene is possibly TRBD1 (6 bases). Deletions cut 5 bases from V and 5 bases from J, with 10 bases between. Germline values: CDR1 SQVTM, CDR2 ANQGSEA. This CDR3 has 12 amino acids. CDR3: CSVLSGDQPQHF. The CDR3 region has the DNA TGCAGCGTTCTCTCAGGGGATCAGCCCCAGCATTTT.

The chain carries TRBV30 and TRBJ2-3; D is tentatively TRBD1 or TRBD2 (5 bases each). V was cut by 3 bases and J by 3 bases, with 13 bases left in between. The CDR3 contains 14 residues. The germline gives CDR1 GTSNPN, CDR2 SVGIG (reference sequence). In DNA, the CDR3 is TGTGCCTGGAGCGAGGGACCAAGGACAGATACGCAGTATTTT. It is translated as CAWSEGPRTDTQYF.

The gene calls are TRBV10-1 and TRBJ2-1; D is possibly TRBD2 (6 bases). Trimming pared 5 bases from V and 0 bases from J, leaving 14 bases between. Germline V gene sequence: CDR1 WNHNN, CDR2 SYGVQD (reference sequence). This CDR3 region has 16 residues. The CDR3 protein is CASSMLAAHSYNEQFF. The CDR3 DNA reads as TGCGCCAGCAGTATGTTAGCGGCTCACTCCTACAATGAGCAGTTCTTC.

This clone was counted only a few times. This rearrangement joins TRBV2 to TRBJ1-2, with TRBD1 matching over 7 bases. This CDR3 has 15 amino acids. CDR1 and CDR2 (germline): SNHLY, FYNNEI. Trimming cost V 6 bases and J 3 bases; bases outside gene matches: 10. CDR3 loop: CASSLQGMLDYGYTF. CDR3 coding DNA: TGTGCCAGCAGCCTACAGGGGATGCTTGACTATGGCTACACCTTC.

The rearrangement uses TRBV28 and TRBJ1-1; 9 bases fit TRBD1. CDR3 size: 12 residues. Germline loops: CDR1 MDHEN, CDR2 SYDVKM. Trimming took 10 bases from V and 12 from J; bases not matched to a gene: 12. Here the CDR3 DNA reads TGTGCCACCTTCTCGGGGACAGGGAAAACTTTCTTT. Encoded protein: CATFSGTGKTFF.

This chain joins TRBV28 and TRBJ1-1; D is possibly TRBD1 (5 bases). Trimming removed 6 bases from V and 1 base from J, with 15 bases in between. The CDR3 length is 15 residues. The germline V gene has CDR1 MDHEN and CDR2 SYDVKM. The chain's CDR3 is CASSPGDARNTEAFF. CDR3 in DNA: TGTGCCAGCAGCCCCGGGGACGCTAGGAACACTGAAGCTTTCTTT.

This clone was observed a few times. The chain employs TRBV4-1 and TRBJ1-5, with a tentative D call TRBD1 (5 bases). CDR1 MGHRA and CDR2 YSYEKL come from the germline V gene. V lost 3 bases and J 3 bases, leaving 15 bases between the germline ends. The CDR3 length is 16 residues. The CDR3 here is CASSHQRNRFNQPQHF. For the CDR3, the DNA is TGCGCCAGCAGCCACCAAAGGAACAGGTTCAATCAGCCCCAGCATTTT.

The genes are TRBV2 and TRBJ2-7, with TRBD1 as a possible D gene (5 bases). V lost 7 bases and J lost 5, with 18 bases in between. The CDR3 is 14 residues long. The V gene's germline CDR1 is SNHLY and CDR2 FYNNEI. The CDR3 coding sequence is TGTGCCAGCACCCACCGGGCCAGGGCGGACGAGCAGTACTTC. Translation gives CASTHRARADEQYF.